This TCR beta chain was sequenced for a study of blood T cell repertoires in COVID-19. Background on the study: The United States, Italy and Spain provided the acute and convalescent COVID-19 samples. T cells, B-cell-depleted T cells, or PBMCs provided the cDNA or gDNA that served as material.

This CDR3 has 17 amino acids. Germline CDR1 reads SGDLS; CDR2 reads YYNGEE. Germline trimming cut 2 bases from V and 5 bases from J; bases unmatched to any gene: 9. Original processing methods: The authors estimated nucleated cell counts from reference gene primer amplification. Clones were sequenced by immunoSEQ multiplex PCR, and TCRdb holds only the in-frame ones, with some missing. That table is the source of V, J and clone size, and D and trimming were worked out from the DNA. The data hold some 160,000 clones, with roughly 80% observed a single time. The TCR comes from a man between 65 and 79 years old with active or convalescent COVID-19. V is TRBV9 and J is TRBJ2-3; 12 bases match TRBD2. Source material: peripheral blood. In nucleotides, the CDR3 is TGTGCCAGCAGCGTCAGCCTAGCGGGGGGGCTCGGAGATACGCAGTATTTT. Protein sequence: CASSVSLAGGLGDTQYF.